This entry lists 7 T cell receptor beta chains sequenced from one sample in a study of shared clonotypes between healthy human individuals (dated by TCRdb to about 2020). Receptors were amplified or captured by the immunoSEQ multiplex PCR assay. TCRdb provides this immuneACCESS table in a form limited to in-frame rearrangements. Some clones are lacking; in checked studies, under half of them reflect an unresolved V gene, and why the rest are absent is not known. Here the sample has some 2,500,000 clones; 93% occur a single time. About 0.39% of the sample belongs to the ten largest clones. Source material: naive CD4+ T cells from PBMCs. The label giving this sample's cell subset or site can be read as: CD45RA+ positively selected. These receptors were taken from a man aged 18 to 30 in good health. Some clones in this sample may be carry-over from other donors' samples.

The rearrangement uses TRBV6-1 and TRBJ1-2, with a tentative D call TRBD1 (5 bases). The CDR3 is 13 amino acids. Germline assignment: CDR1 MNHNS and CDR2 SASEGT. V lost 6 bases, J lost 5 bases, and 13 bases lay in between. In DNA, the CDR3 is TGTGCCAGCAGGGGGGAGGGGACGTATGGCTACACCTTC. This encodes CASRGEGTYGYTF.

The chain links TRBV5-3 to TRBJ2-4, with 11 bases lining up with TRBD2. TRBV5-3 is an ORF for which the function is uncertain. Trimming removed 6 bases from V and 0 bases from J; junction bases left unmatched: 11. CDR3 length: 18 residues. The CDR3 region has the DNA TGTGCCAGAACTGCTCCTAGCGGGAGGAGGGAAGCCAAAAACATTCAGTACTTC. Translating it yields CARTAPSGRREAKNIQYF.

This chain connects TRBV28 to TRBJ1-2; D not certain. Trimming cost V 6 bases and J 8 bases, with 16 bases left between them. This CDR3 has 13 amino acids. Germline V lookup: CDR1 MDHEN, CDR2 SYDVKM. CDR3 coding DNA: TGTGCCAGCAGGGACCGGGCCCGCGGGGGCTACACCTTC. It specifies CASRDRARGGYTF.

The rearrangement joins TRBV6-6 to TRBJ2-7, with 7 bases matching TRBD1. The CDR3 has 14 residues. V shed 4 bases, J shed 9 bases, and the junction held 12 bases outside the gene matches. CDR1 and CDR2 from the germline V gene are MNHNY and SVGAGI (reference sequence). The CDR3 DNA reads TGTGCCAGCAGTTTCCAAACAGGGGTTGGCGGGCAGTACTTC. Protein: CASSFQTGVGGQYF.

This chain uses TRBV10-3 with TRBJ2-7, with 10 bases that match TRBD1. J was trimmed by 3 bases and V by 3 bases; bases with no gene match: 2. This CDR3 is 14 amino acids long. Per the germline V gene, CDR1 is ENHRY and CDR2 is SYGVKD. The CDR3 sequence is CAISDRDRGYEQYF. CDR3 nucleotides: TGTGCCATCAGTGACCGGGACAGGGGCTACGAGCAGTACTTC.

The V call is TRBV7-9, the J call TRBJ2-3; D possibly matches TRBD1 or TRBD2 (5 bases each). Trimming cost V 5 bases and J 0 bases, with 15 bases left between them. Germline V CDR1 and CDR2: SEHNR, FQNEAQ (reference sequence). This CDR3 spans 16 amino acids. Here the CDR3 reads CASSPPGTESTDTQYF. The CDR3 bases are TGTGCCAGCAGCCCCCCCGGGACGGAAAGCACAGATACGCAGTATTTT. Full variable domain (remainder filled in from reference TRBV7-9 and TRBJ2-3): DTGVSQNPRHKITKRGQNVTFRCDPISEHNRLYWYRQTLGQGPEFLTYFQNEAQLEKSRLLSDRFSAERPKGSFSTLEIQRTEQGDSAMYLCASSPPGTESTDTQYFGPGTRLTVL.

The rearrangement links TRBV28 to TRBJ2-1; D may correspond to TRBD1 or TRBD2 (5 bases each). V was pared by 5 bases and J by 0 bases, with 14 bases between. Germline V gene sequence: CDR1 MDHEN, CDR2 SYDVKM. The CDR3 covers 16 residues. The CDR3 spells CASSPTGASSYNEQFF. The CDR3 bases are TGTGCCAGCAGTCCCACCGGGGCGAGCTCCTACAATGAGCAGTTCTTC.